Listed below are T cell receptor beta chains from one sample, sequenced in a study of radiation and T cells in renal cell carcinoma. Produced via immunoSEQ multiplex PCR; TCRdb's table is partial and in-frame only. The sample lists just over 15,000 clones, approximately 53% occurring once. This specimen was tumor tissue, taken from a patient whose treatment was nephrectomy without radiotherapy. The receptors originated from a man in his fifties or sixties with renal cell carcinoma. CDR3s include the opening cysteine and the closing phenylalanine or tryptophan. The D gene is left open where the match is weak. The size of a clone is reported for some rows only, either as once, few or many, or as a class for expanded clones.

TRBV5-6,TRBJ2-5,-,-,CASSSWTGLGTQYF,TGTGCCAGCAGCTCTTGGACGGGTCTGGGGACCCAGTACTTC
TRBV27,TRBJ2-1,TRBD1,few,CASSNGQGAISEQFF,TGTGCCAGCAGTAATGGACAGGGGGCTATCAGTGAGCAGTTCTTC
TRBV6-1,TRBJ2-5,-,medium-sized,CASTLITGQETQYF,TGTGCCAGCACCCTCATCACAGGGCAAGAGACCCAGTACTTC
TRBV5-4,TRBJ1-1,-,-,CASSGVFGANTEAFF,TGTGCCAGCAGCGGAGTTTTCGGGGCTAACACTGAAGCTTTCTTT
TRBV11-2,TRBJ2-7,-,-,CASSLVEGYYEQYF,TGTGCCAGCAGCTTAGTTGAGGGGTACTACGAGCAGTACTTC
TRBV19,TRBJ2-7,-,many,CASSTLGRLYEQYF,TGTGCCAGTAGTACCCTGGGACGCTTATACGAGCAGTACTTC
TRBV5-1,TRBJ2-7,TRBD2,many,CASSLETSGARSSYEQYF,TGCGCCAGCAGCTTGGAGACTAGCGGGGCCCGTAGTTCCTACGAGCAGTACTTC
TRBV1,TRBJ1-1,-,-,CTSSCVNTEAFF,TGCACCAGCAGTTGCGTGAACACTGAAGCTTTCTTT
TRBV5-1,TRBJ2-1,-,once,CASSLAGQGGSEQFF,TGCGCCAGCAGCTTGGCCGGGCAAGGAGGGAGTGAGCAGTTCTTC
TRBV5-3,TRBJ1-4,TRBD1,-,CARSRSTGEEEKLFF,TGTGCCAGAAGCAGATCGACAGGGGAGGAGGAAAAACTGTTTTTT
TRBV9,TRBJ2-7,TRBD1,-,CASSTGPGQGSYEQYF,TGTGCCAGCAGCACAGGACCGGGACAGGGATCCTACGAGCAGTACTTC
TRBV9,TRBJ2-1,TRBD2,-,CASSVGLALTSYNEQFF,TGTGCCAGCAGCGTTGGACTAGCCCTAACCTCCTACAATGAGCAGTTCTTC
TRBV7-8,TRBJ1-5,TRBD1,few,CASSYRGFGNQPQHF,TGTGCCAGCAGCTACAGGGGGTTCGGCAATCAGCCCCAGCATTTT
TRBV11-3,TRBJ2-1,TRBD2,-,CASSLSSGSSYNEQFF,TGTGCCAGCAGCTTAAGCAGCGGGAGTTCCTACAATGAGCAGTTCTTC
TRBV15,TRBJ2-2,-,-,CATSRVSGNTGELFF,TGTGCCACCAGCAGAGTCTCGGGGAACACCGGGGAGCTGTTTTTT
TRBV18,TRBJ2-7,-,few,CASSLEGTPAYEQYF,TGTGCCAGCTCACTAGAGGGGACGCCGGCCTACGAGCAGTACTTC
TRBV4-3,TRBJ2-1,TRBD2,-,CASSQLSGGLSSYNEQFF,TGCGCCAGCAGCCAACTTAGCGGGGGGCTGAGCTCCTACAATGAGCAGTTCTTC
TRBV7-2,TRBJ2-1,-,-,CASSWALGEQFF,TGTGCCAGCAGCTGGGCGTTAGGTGAGCAGTTCTTC
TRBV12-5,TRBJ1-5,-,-,CASGGLFRNQPQHF,TGTGCTAGTGGGGGACTTTTTCGCAATCAGCCCCAGCATTTT
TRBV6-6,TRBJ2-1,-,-,CASGSNEQFF,TGTGCCAGCGGGTCTAATGAGCAGTTCTTC
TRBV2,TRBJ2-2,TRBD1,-,CASIQGATGELFF,TGTGCCAGCATTCAGGGGGCAACCGGGGAGCTGTTTTTT
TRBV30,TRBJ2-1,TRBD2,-,CAWTPTSGFYNEQFF,TGTGCCTGGACTCCGACTAGCGGATTTTACAATGAGCAGTTCTTC
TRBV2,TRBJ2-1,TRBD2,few,CASSEGLAGVRYNEQFF,TGTGCCAGTAGCGAGGGGCTAGCGGGAGTACGATACAATGAGCAGTTCTTC
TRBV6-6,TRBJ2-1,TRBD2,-,CASSYSTSGRYNEQFF,TGTGCCAGCAGTTACTCTACTAGCGGGAGATACAATGAGCAGTTCTTC
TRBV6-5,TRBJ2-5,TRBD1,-,CASSPRGETQYF,TGTGCCAGCAGCCCCAGGGGGGAGACCCAGTACTTC
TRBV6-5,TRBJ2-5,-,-,CASRGSGETQYF,TGTGCCAGCAGAGGTTCCGGAGAGACCCAGTACTTC
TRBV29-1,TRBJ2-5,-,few,CSAPGLYQETQYF,TGCAGCGCCCCGGGACTGTACCAAGAGACCCAGTACTTC
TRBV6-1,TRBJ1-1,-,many,CASIPQGYIAEAFF,TGTGCCAGCATCCCCCAGGGGTATATCGCTGAAGCTTTCTTT
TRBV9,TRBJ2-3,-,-,CASSLRGGISTDTQYF,TGTGCCAGCAGCCTTCGCGGCGGAATAAGCACAGATACGCAGTATTTT
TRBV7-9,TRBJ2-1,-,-,CASSSQIGGNEQFF,TGTGCCAGCAGCTCCCAGATAGGGGGCAATGAGCAGTTCTTC
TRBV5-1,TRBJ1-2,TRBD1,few,CASSTGQGSGYTF,TGCGCCAGCAGCACAGGACAGGGGTCTGGCTACACCTTC
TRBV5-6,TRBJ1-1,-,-,CASSFLGRNTEAFF,TGTGCCAGCAGCTTCTTGGGGCGGAACACTGAAGCTTTCTTT
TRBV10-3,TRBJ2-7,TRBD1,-,CAISPGTVTEEQYF,TGTGCCATCAGTCCCGGGACAGTCACGGAAGAGCAGTACTTC
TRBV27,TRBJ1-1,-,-,CASSQEWGAEAFF,TGTGCCAGCAGTCAGGAATGGGGCGCTGAAGCTTTCTTT
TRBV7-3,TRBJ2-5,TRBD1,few,CASSPQGQAGSQETQYF,TGTGCCAGCAGCCCCCAAGGACAGGCCGGGTCCCAAGAGACCCAGTACTTC
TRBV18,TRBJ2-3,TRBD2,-,CASSSSIGGGTDTQYF,TGTGCCAGCTCCTCCTCGATCGGGGGGGGCACAGATACGCAGTATTTT
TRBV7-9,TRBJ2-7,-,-,CASSTLTAYEQYF,TGTGCCAGCAGCACCCTGACAGCCTACGAGCAGTACTTC
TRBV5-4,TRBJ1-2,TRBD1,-,CASSVNQGAGGYTF,TGTGCCAGCAGCGTCAACCAGGGGGCGGGCGGCTACACCTTC
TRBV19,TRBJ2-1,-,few,CASSIVGGDEQFF,TGTGCCAGTAGTATAGTGGGCGGGGATGAGCAGTTCTTC
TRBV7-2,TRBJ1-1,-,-,CASSLGEGNTEAFF,TGTGCCAGCAGCTTAGGAGAGGGGAACACTGAAGCTTTCTTT
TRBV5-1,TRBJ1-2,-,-,CASSLGQGYRYGYTF,TGCGCCAGCAGCTTGGGTCAGGGGTATCGCTATGGCTACACCTTC
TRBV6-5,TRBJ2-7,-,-,CASSYSISYEQYF,TGTGCCAGCAGTTACTCGATCTCCTACGAGCAGTACTTC
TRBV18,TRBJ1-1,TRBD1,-,CASSPIQGARTEAFF,TGTGCCAGCTCACCTATACAGGGGGCGCGAACTGAAGCTTTCTTT
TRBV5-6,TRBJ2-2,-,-,CASSLWGRGDTGELFF,TGTGCCAGCAGCTTGTGGGGCCGGGGTGACACCGGGGAGCTGTTTTTT
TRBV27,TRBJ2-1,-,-,CASSLSVRGSSYNEQFF,TGTGCCAGCAGTTTATCGGTCAGGGGTAGCTCCTACAATGAGCAGTTCTTC
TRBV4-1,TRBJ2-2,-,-,CASSQLGGGDTGELFF,TGCGCCAGCAGCCAACTCGGGGGCGGGGACACCGGGGAGCTGTTTTTT
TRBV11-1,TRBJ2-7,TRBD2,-,CASRPRGSDEQYF,TGTGCCAGCAGACCCCGCGGGAGTGACGAGCAGTACTTC
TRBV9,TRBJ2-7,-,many,CASSVAEGGSFYEQYF,TGTGCCAGCAGCGTAGCGGAGGGAGGATCATTCTACGAGCAGTACTTC